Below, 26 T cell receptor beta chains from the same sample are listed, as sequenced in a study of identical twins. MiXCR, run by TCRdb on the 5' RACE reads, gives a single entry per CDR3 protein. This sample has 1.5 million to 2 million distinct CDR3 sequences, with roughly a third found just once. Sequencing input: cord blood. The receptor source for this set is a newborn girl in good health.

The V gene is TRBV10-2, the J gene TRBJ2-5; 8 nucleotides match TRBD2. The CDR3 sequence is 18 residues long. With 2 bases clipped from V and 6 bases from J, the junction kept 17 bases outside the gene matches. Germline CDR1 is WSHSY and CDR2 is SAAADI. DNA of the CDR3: TGCGCCAGCAGTGAGCCCTACCTAACGGGGGGGCCACTCCAGACCCAGTACTTC. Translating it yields CASSEPYLTGGPLQTQYF.

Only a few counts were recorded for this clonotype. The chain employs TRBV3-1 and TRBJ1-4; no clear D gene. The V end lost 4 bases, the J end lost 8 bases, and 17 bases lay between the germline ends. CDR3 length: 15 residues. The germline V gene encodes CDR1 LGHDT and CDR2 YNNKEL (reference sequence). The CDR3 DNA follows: TGTGCCAGCAGCCCAGACTCCGGGGTGGGCGAAAAACTGTTTTTT. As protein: CASSPDSGVGEKLFF. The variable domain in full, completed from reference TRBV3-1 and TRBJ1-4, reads DTAVSQTPKYLVTQMGNDKSIKCEQNLGHDTMYWYKQDSKKFLKIMFSYNNKELIINETVPNRFSPKSPDKAHLNLHINSLELGDSAVYFCASSPDSGVGEKLFFGSGTQLSVL.

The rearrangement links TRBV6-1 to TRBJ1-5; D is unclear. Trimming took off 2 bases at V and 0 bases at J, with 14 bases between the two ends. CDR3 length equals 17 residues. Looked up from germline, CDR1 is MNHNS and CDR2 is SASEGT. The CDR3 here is CASSEIVAPYSNQPQHF. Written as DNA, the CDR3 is TGTGCCAGCAGTGAAATCGTGGCACCTTATAGCAATCAGCCCCAGCATTTT.

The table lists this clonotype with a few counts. Here the CDR3 reads CASSQYQQGTQPQHF. The DNA for the CDR3 is TGTGCCAGCAGCCAATACCAACAGGGGACTCAGCCCCAGCATTTT. The chain couples TRBV4-2 to TRBJ1-5, with 7 bases that match TRBD1. CDR1 and CDR2 from the germline V gene are LGHNA and YNFKEQ. V trimming: 2 bases; J trimming: 6 bases; junction bases outside the gene matches: 7. The CDR3 is made up of 15 amino acids.

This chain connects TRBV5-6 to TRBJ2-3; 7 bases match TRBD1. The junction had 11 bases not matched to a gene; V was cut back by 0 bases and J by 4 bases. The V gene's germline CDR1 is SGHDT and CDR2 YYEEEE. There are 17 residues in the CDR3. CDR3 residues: CASSLAITGELSDTQYF. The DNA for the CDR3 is TGTGCCAGCAGCTTGGCCATAACAGGGGAACTCTCAGATACGCAGTATTTT.

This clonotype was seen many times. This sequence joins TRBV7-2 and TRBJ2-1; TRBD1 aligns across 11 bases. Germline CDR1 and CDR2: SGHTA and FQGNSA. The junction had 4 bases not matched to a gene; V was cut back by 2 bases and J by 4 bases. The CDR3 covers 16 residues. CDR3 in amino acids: CASSLSGTGGYNEQFF. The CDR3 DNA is TGTGCCAGCAGCTTATCCGGGACAGGGGGGTACAATGAGCAGTTCTTC.

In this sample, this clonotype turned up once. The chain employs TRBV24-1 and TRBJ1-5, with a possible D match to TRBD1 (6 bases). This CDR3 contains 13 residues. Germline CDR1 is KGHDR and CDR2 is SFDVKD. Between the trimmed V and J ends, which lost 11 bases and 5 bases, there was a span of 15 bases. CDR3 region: CAMRPGGDQPQHF. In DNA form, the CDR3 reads TGTGCCATGAGACCCGGGGGCGATCAGCCCCAGCATTTT.

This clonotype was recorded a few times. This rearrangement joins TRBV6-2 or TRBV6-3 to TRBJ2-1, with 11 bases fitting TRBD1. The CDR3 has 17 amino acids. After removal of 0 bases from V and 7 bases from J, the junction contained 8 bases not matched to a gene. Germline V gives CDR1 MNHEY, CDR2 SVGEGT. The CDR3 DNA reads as TGTGCCAGCAGTTACTCGAACCGGGACAGGGGGGGTAATGAGCAGTTCTTC. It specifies CASSYSNRDRGGNEQFF.

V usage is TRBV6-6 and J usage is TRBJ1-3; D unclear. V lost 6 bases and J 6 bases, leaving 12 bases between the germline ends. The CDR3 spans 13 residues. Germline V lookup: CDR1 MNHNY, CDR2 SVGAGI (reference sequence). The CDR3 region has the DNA TGTGCCAGCAGGGCCGGTGGGTTAAACACCATATATTTT. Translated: CASRAGGLNTIYF.

The CDR3 nucleotides read TGCGCCAGCAGCTTCGAAAGTGAGACCCAGTACTTC. Amino acid sequence: CASSFESETQYF. The chain has TRBV5-1 and TRBJ2-5; D is unclear. The CDR3 spans 12 residues. Trimming removed 2 bases at V and 5 bases at J, with 7 bases between. CDR1 is SGHRS, CDR2 YFSETQ, per germline.

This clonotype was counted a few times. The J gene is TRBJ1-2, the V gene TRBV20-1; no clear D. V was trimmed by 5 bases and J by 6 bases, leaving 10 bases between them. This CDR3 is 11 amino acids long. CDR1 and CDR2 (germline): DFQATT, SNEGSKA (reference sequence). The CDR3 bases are TGCAGTGCTGAGGAGGGCCATGGCTACACCTTC. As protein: CSAEEGHGYTF.

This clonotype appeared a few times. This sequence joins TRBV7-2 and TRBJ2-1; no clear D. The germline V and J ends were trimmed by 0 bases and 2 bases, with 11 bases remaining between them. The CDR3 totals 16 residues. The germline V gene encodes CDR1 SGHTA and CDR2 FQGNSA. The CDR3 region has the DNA TGTGCCAGCAGCTTAGCCATAAACGCCGCCTACAATGAGCAGTTCTTC. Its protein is CASSLAINAAYNEQFF.

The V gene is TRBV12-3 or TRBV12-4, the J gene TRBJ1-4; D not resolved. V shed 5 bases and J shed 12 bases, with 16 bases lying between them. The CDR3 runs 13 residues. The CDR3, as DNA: TGTGCCAGCAGTCCGCTTTGGGAGGGCGAACTGTTTTTT. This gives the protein CASSPLWEGELFF.

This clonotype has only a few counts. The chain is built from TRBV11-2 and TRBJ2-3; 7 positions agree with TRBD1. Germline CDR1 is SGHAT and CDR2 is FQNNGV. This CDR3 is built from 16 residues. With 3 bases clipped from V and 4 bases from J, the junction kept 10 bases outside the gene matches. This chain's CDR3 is CASSFQGGRAPDTQYF. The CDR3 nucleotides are TGTGCCAGCAGCTTTCAAGGGGGCAGGGCCCCAGATACGCAGTATTTT.

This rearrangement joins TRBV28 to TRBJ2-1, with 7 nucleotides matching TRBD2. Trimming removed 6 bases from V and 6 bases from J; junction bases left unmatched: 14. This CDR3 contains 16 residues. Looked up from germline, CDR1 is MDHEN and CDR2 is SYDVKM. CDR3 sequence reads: CASSQRTASGLNEQFF. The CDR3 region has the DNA TGTGCCAGCAGCCAACGAACCGCTAGCGGCCTCAATGAGCAGTTCTTC.

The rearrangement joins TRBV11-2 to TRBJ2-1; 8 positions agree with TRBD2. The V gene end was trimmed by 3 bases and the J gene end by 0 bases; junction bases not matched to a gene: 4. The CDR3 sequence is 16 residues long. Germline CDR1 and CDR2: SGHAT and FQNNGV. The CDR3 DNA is TGTGCCAGCAGCTTTTACGGGGGGGTCTCCTACAATGAGCAGTTCTTC. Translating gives CASSFYGGVSYNEQFF.

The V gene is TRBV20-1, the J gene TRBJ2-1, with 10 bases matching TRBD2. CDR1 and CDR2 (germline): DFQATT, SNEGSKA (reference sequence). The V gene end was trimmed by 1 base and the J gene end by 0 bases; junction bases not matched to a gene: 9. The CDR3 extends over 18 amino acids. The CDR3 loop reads CSARVTSGLYRSYNEQFF. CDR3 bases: TGCAGTGCTAGAGTGACTAGCGGGCTCTATCGCTCCTACAATGAGCAGTTCTTC.

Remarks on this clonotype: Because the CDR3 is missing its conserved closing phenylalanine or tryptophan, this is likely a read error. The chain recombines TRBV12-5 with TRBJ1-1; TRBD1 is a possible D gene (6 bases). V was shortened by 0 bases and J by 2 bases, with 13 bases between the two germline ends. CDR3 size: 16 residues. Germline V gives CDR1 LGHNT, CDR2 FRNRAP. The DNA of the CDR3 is TGTGCTAGTGGTTTGGTACTTGGCAGGGGAAACACTGAAGCTTTCGTT. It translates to CASGLVLGRGNTEAFV.

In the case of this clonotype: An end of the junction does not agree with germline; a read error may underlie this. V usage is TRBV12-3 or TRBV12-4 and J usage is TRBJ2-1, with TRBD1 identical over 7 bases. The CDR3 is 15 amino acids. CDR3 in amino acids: CASSPTGSSYDEQFF. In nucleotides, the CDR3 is TGTGCCAGCAGTCCGACAGGGAGCTCCTACGATGAGCAGTTCTTC.

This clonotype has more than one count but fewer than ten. The CDR3 sequence is CAISEVAKGSYNEQFF. The CDR3 nucleotides read TGTGCCATCAGTGAAGTAGCGAAAGGCTCCTACAATGAGCAGTTCTTC. The rearrangement uses TRBV10-3 and TRBJ2-1; a weak D match, TRBD2 (5 bases). The germline CDR1 and CDR2 sequences are ENHRY and SYGVKD. This CDR3 has 16 residues. V was trimmed by 3 bases and J by 0 bases, leaving 12 bases between them.

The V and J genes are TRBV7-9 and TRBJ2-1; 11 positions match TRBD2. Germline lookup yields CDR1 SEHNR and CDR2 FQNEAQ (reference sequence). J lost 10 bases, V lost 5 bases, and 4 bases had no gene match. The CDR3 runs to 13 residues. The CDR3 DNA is TGTGCCAGCAGCCCCAGACTAGCGGGGGAGCAGTTCTTC. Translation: CASSPRLAGEQFF.

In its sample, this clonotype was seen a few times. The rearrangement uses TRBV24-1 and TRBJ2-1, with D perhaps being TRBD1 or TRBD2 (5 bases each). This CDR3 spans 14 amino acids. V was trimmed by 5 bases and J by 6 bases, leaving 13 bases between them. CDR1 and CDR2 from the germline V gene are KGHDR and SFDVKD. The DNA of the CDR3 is TGTGCCACCAGTGCTTCCGGGGCTCTCAATGAGCAGTTCTTC. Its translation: CATSASGALNEQFF.

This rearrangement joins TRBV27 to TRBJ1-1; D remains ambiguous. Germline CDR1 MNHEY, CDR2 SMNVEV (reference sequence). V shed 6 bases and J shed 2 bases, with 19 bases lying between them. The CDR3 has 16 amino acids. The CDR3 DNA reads TGTGCCAGCAGCCCAGGCGGATGGGGTCGTAACACTGAAGCTTTCTTT. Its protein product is CASSPGGWGRNTEAFF.

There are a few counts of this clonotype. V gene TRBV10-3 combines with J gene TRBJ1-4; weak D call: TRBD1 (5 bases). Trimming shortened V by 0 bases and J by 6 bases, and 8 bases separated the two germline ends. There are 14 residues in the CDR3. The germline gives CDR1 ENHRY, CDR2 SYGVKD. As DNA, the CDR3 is TGTGCCATCAGTGAGTCTGGACAAGATGAAAAACTGTTTTTT. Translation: CAISESGQDEKLFF.

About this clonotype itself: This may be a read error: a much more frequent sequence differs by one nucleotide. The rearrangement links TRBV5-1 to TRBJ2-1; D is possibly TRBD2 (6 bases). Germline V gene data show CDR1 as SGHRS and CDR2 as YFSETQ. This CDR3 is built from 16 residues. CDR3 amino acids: CASSSGVRGSYNERFF. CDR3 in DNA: TGCGCCAGCAGCTCGGGAGTTAGGGGCTCCTACAATGAGCGGTTCTTC.

CDR3: CSARDPGTGAPYEQYF. The CDR3 region has the DNA TGCAGTGCTAGAGATCCCGGGACAGGGGCTCCCTACGAGCAGTACTTC. The rearrangement joins TRBV20-1 to TRBJ2-7; 10 positions match TRBD1. There are 16 residues in the CDR3. Looked up from germline, CDR1 is DFQATT and CDR2 is SNEGSKA (reference sequence). Trimming at V came to 0 bases and at J to 2 bases, leaving 7 bases not matched to a gene.